This TCR beta chain was retrieved from a study of blood T cell repertoires in COVID-19. The wider study: Italy, Spain and the United States were the sources of the convalescent and acute COVID-19 samples.

Participants' own reports of clinical history determined their cohort assignment. The CDR3 runs 14 residues. Germline CDR1 is MNHEY and CDR2 is SMNVEV (reference sequence). The V end lost 7 bases, the J end lost 4 bases, and 15 bases lay between the germline ends. Clones were sequenced by immunoSEQ multiplex PCR, and TCRdb holds only the in-frame ones, with some missing. Of around 200,000 clones in the sample, 70% to 90% were seen once. The source is a woman aged 25 to 39 who had been exposed to COVID-19. The V call is TRBV27, the J call TRBJ2-3; TRBD2 is a possible D gene (5 bases). Sample: PBMCs or T cells enriched from blood (not recorded which). CDR3 amino acids: CASTSGSLADTQYF. The CDR3 DNA sequence: TGTGCCAGCACCTCGGGGAGTCTCGCAGATACGCAGTATTTT.